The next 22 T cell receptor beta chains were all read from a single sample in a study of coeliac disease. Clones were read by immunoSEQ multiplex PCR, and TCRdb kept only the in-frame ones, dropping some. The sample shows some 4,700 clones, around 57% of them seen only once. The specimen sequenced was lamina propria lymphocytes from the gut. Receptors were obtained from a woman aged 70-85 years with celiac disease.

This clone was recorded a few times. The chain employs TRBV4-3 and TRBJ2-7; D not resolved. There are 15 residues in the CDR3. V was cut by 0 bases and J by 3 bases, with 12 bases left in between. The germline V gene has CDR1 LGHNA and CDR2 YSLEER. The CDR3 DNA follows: TGCGCCAGCAGCCAAGATAAGACTGGAAACTACGAGCAGTACTTC. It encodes CASSQDKTGNYEQYF.

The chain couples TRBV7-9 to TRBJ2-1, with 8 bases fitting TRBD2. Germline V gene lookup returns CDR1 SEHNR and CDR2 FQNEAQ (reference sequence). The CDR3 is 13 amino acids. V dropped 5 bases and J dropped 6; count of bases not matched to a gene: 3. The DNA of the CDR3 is TGTGCCAGCAGCCGGACTAGCTCCAATGAGCAGTTCTTC. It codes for CASSRTSSNEQFF.

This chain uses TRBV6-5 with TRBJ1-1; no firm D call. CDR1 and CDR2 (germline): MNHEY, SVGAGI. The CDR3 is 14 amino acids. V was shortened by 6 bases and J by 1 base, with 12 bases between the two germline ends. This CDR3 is CASRDFSRNTEAFF. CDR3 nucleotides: TGTGCCAGCAGAGACTTTAGTAGGAACACTGAAGCTTTCTTT.

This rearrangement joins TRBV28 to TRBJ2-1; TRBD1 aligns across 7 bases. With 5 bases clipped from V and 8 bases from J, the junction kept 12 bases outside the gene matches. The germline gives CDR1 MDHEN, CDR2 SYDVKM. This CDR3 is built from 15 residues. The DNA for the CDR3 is TGTGCCAGCAGTGGCCCCTCGACAGGGATATATGAGCAGTTCTTC. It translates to CASSGPSTGIYEQFF.

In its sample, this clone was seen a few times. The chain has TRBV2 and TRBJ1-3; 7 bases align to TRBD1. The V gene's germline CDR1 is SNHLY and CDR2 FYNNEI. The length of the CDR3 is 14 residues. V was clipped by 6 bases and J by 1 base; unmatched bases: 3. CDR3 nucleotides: TGTGCCAGCAGAACAGGGGAGTCTGGAAACACCATATATTTT. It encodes CASRTGESGNTIYF.

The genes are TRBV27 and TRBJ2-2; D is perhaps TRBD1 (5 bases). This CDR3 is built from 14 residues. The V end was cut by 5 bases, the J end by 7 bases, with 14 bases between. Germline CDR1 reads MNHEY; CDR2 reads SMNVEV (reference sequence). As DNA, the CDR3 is TGTGCCAGCAGTGGACACCTAGGAGACGGGGAGCTGTTTTTT. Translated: CASSGHLGDGELFF.

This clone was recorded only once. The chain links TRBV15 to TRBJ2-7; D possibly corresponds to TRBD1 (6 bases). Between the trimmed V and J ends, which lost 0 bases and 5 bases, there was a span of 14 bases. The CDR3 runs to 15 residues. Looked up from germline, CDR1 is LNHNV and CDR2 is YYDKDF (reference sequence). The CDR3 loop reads CATSRDIGGQDEQYF. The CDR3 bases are TGTGCCACCAGCAGAGATATTGGGGGCCAGGACGAGCAGTACTTC.

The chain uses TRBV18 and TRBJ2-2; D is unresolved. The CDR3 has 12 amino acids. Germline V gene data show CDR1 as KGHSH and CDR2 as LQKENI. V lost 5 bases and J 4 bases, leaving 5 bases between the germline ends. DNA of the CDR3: TGTGCCAGCTCAGTCCTCACCGGGGAGCTGTTTTTT. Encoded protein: CASSVLTGELFF.

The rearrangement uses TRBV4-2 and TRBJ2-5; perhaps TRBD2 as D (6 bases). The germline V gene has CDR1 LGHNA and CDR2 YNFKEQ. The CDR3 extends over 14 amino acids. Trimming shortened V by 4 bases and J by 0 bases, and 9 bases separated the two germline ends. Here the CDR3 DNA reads TGTGCCAGCAGCCGCGGGGTTAACCAAGAGACCCAGTACTTC. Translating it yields CASSRGVNQETQYF.

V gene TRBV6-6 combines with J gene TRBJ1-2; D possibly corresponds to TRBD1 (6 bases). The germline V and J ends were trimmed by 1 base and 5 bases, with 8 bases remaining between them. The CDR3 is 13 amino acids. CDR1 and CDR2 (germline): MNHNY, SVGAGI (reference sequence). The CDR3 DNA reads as TGTGCCAGCAGTTACTGGCAGGGGTATGGCTACACCTTC. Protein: CASSYWQGYGYTF.

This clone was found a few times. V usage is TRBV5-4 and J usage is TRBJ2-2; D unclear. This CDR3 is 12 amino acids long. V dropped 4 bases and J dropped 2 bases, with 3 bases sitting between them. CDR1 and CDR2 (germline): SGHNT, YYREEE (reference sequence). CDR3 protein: CASSPNTGELFF. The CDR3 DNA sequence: TGTGCCAGCAGCCCTAACACCGGGGAGCTGTTTTTT.

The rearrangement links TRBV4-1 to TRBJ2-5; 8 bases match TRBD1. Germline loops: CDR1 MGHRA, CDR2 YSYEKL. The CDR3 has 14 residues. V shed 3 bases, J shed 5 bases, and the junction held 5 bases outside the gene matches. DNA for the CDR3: TGCGCCAGCAGCCATCCAGGGGGCTGGGAGACCCAGTACTTC. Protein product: CASSHPGGWETQYF.

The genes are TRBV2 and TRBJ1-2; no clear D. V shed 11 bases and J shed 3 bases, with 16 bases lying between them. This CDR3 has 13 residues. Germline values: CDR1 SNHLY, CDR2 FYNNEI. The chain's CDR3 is CASEGRTDYGYTF. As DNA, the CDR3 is TGTGCCTCGGAGGGTAGGACGGACTATGGCTACACCTTC. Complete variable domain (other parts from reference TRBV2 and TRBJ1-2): EPEVTQTPSHQVTQMGQEVILRCVPISNHLYFYWYRQILGQKVEFLVSFYNNEISEKSEIFDDQFSVERPDGSNFTLKIRSTKLEDSAMYFCASEGRTDYGYTFGSGTRLTVV.

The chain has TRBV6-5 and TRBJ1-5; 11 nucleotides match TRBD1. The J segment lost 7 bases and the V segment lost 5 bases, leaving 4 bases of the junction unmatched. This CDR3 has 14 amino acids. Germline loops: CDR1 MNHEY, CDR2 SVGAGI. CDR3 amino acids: CASSGQGAVQPQHF. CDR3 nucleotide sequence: TGTGCCAGCAGTGGACAGGGGGCAGTCCAGCCCCAGCATTTT.

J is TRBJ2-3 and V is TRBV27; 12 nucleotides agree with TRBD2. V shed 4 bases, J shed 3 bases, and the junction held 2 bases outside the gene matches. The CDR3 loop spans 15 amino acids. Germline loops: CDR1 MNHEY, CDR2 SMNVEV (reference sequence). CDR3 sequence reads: CASSWTSGVTDTQYF. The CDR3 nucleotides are TGTGCCAGCAGTTGGACTAGCGGGGTAACAGATACGCAGTATTTT.

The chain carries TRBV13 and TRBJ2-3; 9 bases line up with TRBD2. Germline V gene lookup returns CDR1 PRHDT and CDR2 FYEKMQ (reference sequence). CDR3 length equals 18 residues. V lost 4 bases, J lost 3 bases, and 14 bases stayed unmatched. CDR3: CASSSAARGGQGTDTQYF. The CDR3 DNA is TGTGCCAGCAGCTCTGCTGCGCGGGGGGGCCAAGGTACAGATACGCAGTATTTT.

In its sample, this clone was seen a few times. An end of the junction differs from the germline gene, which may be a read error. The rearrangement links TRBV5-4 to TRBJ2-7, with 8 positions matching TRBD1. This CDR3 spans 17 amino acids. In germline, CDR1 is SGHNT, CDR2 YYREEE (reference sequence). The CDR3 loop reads CASSQGVGQGAVDEQYF. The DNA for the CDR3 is TGCGCCAGCAGCCAAGGCGTGGGCCAGGGGGCCGTCGACGAGCAGTACTTC.

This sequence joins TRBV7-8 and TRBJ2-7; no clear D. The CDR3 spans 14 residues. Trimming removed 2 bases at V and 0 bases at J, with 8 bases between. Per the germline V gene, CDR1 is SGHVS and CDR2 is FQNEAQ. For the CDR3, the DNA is TGTGCCAGCAGCTTAATGACGGGCTCCTACGAGCAGTACTTC. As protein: CASSLMTGSYEQYF. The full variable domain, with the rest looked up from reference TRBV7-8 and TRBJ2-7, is GAGVSQSPRYKVAKRGQDVALRCDPISGHVSLFWYQQALGQGPEFLTYFQNEAQLDKSGLPSDRFFAERPEGSVSTLKIQRTQQEDSAVYLCASSLMTGSYEQYFGPGTRLTVT.

The CDR3 sequence is CASSGLAGTIGEQFF. The CDR3 coding sequence is TGTGCCAGCAGTGGTCTAGCGGGGACAATAGGGGAGCAGTTCTTC. The genes are TRBV2 and TRBJ2-1; TRBD2 matches at 9 bases. Germline assignment: CDR1 SNHLY and CDR2 FYNNEI. After removal of 4 bases from V and 10 bases from J, the junction contained 11 bases not matched to a gene. This CDR3 contains 15 residues.

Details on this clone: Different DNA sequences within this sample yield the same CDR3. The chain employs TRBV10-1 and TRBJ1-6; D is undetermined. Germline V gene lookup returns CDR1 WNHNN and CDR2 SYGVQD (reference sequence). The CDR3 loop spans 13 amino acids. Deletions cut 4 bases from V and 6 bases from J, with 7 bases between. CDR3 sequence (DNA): TGCGCCAGCAGTGCGGGTTCTAATTCACCCCTCCACTTT. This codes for CASSAGSNSPLHF.

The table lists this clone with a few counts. DNA for the CDR3: TGTGCCAGCAGCTTCGAGCGGGACCAAGATACGCAGTATTTT. Its translation: CASSFERDQDTQYF. This rearrangement joins TRBV11-3 to TRBJ2-3, with TRBD2 identical over 7 bases. Germline trimming cut 3 bases from V and 5 bases from J; bases unmatched to any gene: 5. Germline assignment: CDR1 SGHNT and CDR2 YENEEA. This CDR3 contains 14 residues.

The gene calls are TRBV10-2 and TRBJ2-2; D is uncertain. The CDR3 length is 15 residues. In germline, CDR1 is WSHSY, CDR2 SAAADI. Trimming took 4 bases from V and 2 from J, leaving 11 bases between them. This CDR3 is CASSVLSGNTGELFF. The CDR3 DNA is TGCGCCAGCAGTGTACTCTCCGGTAACACCGGGGAGCTGTTTTTT.